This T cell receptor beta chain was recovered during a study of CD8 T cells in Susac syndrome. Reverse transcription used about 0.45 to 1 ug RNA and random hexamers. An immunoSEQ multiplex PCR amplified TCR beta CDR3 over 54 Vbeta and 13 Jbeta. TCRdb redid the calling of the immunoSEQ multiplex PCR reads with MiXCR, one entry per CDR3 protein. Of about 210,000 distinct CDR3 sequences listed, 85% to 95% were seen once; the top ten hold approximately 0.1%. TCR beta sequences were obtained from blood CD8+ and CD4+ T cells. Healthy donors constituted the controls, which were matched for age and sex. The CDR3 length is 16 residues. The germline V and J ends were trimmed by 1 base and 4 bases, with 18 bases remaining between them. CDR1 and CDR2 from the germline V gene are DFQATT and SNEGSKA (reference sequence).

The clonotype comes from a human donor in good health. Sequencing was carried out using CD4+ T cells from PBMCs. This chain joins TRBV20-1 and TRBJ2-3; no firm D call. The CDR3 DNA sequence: TGCAGTGCTAGAGGCCAAACCGGGCCCCGGGCAGATACGCAGTATTTT. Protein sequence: CSARGQTGPRADTQYF.